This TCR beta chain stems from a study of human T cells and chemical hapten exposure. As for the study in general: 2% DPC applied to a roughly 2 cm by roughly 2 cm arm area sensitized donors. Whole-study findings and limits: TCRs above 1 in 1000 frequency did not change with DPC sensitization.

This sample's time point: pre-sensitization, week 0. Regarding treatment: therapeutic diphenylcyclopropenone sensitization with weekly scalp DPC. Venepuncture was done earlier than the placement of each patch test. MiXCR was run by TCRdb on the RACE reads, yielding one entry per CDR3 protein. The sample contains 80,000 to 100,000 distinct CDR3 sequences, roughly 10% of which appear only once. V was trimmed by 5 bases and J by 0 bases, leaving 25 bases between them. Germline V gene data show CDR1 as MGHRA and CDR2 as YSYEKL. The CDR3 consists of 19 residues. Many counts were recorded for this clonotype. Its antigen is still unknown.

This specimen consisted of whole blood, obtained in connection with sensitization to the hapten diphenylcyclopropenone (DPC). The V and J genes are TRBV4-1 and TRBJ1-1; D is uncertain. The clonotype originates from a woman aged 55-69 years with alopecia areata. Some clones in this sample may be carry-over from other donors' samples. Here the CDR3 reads CASSKSNWAGRQLNTEAFF. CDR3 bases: TGCGCCAGCAGCAAATCGAATTGGGCAGGCCGGCAGTTGAACACTGAAGCTTTCTTT.